The sequence of this T cell receptor beta chain was determined in a study of breast tumors, draining lymph nodes, adjacent tissues. Broader study findings: Tumors had less TCR diversity than lymph nodes, more than nontumor tissue. Tumor and nontumor repertoires were significantly more similar in luminal-like than in basal-like breast cancer. Most tumor T cells seemingly derive from lymph node, then expand in tumor.

Axillary draining lymph nodes of breast cancer patients supplied the node samples. TCRdb reprocessed the multiplex PCR reads via MiXCR and lists one record per CDR3 protein. The table records more than 250,000 distinct CDR3 sequences, roughly 30% of them present only once. This clonotype was detected only once. What it binds is unknown. A much larger clone differs from this one at a single base, so this may be a read error. The clonotype comes from a female donor with breast cancer. Some clones in this sample may be carry-over from other donors' samples. Sequencing was carried out using axillary lymph node tissue.

This chain's CDR3 is CATSSSGSSPREQYF. The CDR3 DNA reads as TGCGCCACCAGCTCTAGCGGGAGTTCCCCCAGGGAGCAGTACTTC. The genes are TRBV5-1 and TRBJ2-7, with 10 bases that match TRBD2. Germline CDR1 is SGHRS and CDR2 is YFSETQ. There are 15 residues in the CDR3.